Shown below are 18 T cell receptor beta chains from a single sample sequenced in a study of blood T cell repertoires in COVID-19. Data came from immunoSEQ multiplex PCR; TCRdb stores just in-frame clones and leaves some out. The sample has tens of thousands of clones; 75% to 80% are singletons. Material: peripheral blood. Receptor source: a human donor in a cohort sampled during active COVID-19.

The chain joins TRBV6-5 to TRBJ2-3, with TRBD2 matching 11 bases. Germline CDR1 is MNHEY and CDR2 is SVGAGI. The V segment lost 4 bases and the J segment 5 bases; nucleotides outside the gene matches: 2. The CDR3 loop spans 14 amino acids. DNA for the CDR3: TGTGCCAGCAGTTTCGGACTAGCGGGAGATACGCAGTATTTT. Translating it yields CASSFGLAGDTQYF.

The chain uses TRBV2 and TRBJ2-6, with a possible D match to TRBD2 (5 bases). Germline values: CDR1 SNHLY, CDR2 FYNNEI. The CDR3 has 15 amino acids. Trimming removed 6 bases from V and 3 bases from J, with 12 bases in between. As DNA, the CDR3 is TGTGCCAGCAGATCGGACTTAGATGGGGCCAACGTCCTGACTTTC. The encoded protein is CASRSDLDGANVLTF.

J is TRBJ2-3 and V is TRBV19; 13 nucleotides line up with TRBD2. Per germline, CDR1 LNHDA and CDR2 SQIVND (reference sequence). The junction had 10 bases not matched to a gene; V was cut back by 8 bases and J by 5 bases. The CDR3 spans 16 residues. DNA of the CDR3: TGTGCCAGTGGTTGGACTAGCGGGAGTTACGGAGATACGCAGTATTTT. Translated, it gives CASGWTSGSYGDTQYF.

The J gene is TRBJ2-5, the V gene TRBV7-9, with TRBD1 identical over 7 bases. Germline-derived CDR1 and CDR2 are SEHNR and FQNEAQ (reference sequence). This CDR3 is built from 14 residues. V gave up 3 bases and J gave up 1 base; unmatched junction bases: 2. CDR3 nucleotides: TGTGCCAGCAGCTTCGGGACAGCCCAAGAGACCCAGTACTTC. Translating gives CASSFGTAQETQYF.

The CDR3, as DNA: TGTGCCAGCAGCTACCGGACAGGCGCAACCTACGAGCAGTACTTC. Its translation: CASSYRTGATYEQYF. J is TRBJ2-7 and V is TRBV7-2; 7 bases match TRBD1. Germline V gene sequence: CDR1 SGHTA, CDR2 FQGNSA. V gave up 4 bases and J gave up 2 bases; unmatched junction bases: 8. The CDR3 sequence is 15 residues long.

The rearrangement uses TRBV15 and TRBJ1-4; weak D call: TRBD1 (5 bases). The germline V gene has CDR1 LNHNV and CDR2 YYDKDF (reference sequence). The ends were cut back, 1 base at V and 6 bases at J, with 12 bases in the middle. There are 15 residues in the CDR3. The DNA of the CDR3 is TGTGCCACCAGCAGAGGGGGAGGGGTTGATGAAAAACTGTTTTTT. Amino acid sequence: CATSRGGGVDEKLFF.

The rearrangement links TRBV5-1 to TRBJ2-2; 12 bases align to TRBD1. CDR3 length equals 17 residues. The germline V gene encodes CDR1 SGHRS and CDR2 YFSETQ. J lost 4 bases, V lost 0 bases, and 4 bases had no gene match. CDR3 loop: CASSLGDRGPVTGELFF. For the CDR3, the DNA is TGCGCCAGCAGCTTGGGGGACAGGGGGCCTGTCACCGGGGAGCTGTTTTTT. Full variable domain (missing parts from reference TRBV5-1 and TRBJ2-2): KAGVTQTPRYLIKTRGQQVTLSCSPISGHRSVSWYQQTPGQGLQFLFEYFSETQRNKGNFPGRFSGRQFSNSRSEMNVSTLELGDSALYLCASSLGDRGPVTGELFFGEGSRLTVL.

CDR3 residues: CASSLAASSGGYEQYF. DNA of the CDR3: TGTGCCAGCAGCTTAGCTGCCTCTAGCGGGGGCTACGAGCAGTACTTC. The chain joins TRBV7-2 to TRBJ2-7, with 10 positions matching TRBD2. The CDR3 covers 16 residues. V gave up 0 bases and J gave up 3 bases; unmatched junction bases: 5. The germline gives CDR1 SGHTA, CDR2 FQGNSA.

The chain recombines TRBV28 with TRBJ2-5, with TRBD1 matching over 7 bases. This CDR3 is 16 amino acids long. After removal of 5 bases from V and 1 base from J, the junction contained 10 bases not matched to a gene. Germline CDR1 MDHEN, CDR2 SYDVKM. The CDR3 DNA sequence: TGTGCCAGCAGTCCCCGACAGGGTGAGGGCCAAGAGACCCAGTACTTC. As protein: CASSPRQGEGQETQYF.

In DNA form, the CDR3 reads TGTGCCAGCAGCCAAGTTTCGAGAGGCACTGAAGCTTTCTTT. Translating it yields CASSQVSRGTEAFF. This rearrangement joins TRBV3-1 (or the pseudogene TRBV3-2) to TRBJ1-1; D gene uncertain. Per germline, CDR1 LGHDT and CDR2 YNNKEL (reference sequence). Trimming cost V 1 base and J 4 bases, with 10 bases left between them. This CDR3 is 14 amino acids long.

The chain uses TRBV29-1 and TRBJ2-1; D is undetermined. Germline V gives CDR1 SQVTM, CDR2 ANQGSEA. The CDR3 totals 13 residues. Trimming stripped 3 bases from V and 8 bases from J, with 14 bases between. CDR3 nucleotides: TGCAGCGTTGATGGTTGGCAGGTGGATGAGCAGTTCTTC. Encoded protein: CSVDGWQVDEQFF.

The chain couples TRBV28 to TRBJ2-7; maybe TRBD2 (6 bases). Trimming cost V 8 bases and J 2 bases, with 16 bases left between them. Per the germline V gene, CDR1 is MDHEN and CDR2 is SYDVKM. The CDR3 spans 14 residues. For the CDR3, the DNA is TGTGCCAGCTCGGACGGGAGAGTCACCTACGAGCAGTACTTC. Translation gives CASSDGRVTYEQYF. Full variable domain (remainder filled in from reference TRBV28 and TRBJ2-7): DVKVTQSSRYLVKRTGEKVFLECVQDMDHENMFWYRQDPGLGLRLIYFSYDVKMKEKGDIPEGYSVSREKKERFSLILESASTNQTSMYLCASSDGRVTYEQYFGPGTRLTVT.

The V and J genes are TRBV5-1 and TRBJ2-7; tentatively, D is TRBD2 (6 bases). V was trimmed by 2 bases and J by 3 bases, leaving 12 bases between them. The CDR3 contains 14 residues. Germline CDR1 SGHRS, CDR2 YFSETQ. CDR3 amino acids: CASSFQEGVYEQYF. The CDR3 region has the DNA TGCGCCAGCAGCTTTCAGGAGGGCGTCTACGAGCAGTACTTC.

This chain connects TRBV6-6 to TRBJ2-1; 7 bases align to TRBD2. With 8 bases clipped from V and 1 base from J, the junction kept 8 bases outside the gene matches. Germline assignment: CDR1 MNHNY and CDR2 SVGAGI (reference sequence). The CDR3 has 15 amino acids. The CDR3 DNA follows: TGTGCCAGCTCCCTGGGGGGGGGATCCTACAATGAGCAGTTCTTC. This gives the protein CASSLGGGSYNEQFF.

The chain has TRBV18 and TRBJ2-5, with no clear D. Germline V gene sequence: CDR1 KGHSH, CDR2 LQKENI. Trimming stripped 1 base from V and 3 bases from J, with 15 bases between. CDR3 length equals 16 residues. CDR3 bases: TGTGCCAGCTCACCACGCTCACGGTCTAATAAAGAGACCCAGTACTTC. It is translated as CASSPRSRSNKETQYF. Full variable domain (missing parts from reference TRBV18 and TRBJ2-5): NAGVMQNPRHLVRRRGQEARLRCSPMKGHSHVYWYRQLPEEGLKFMVYLQKENIIDESGMPKERFSAEFPKEGPSILRIQQVVRGDSAAYFCASSPRSRSNKETQYFGPGTRLLVL.

This rearrangement joins TRBV18 to TRBJ2-7; TRBD1 is a possible D gene (6 bases). V was shortened by 1 base and J by 3 bases, with 13 bases between the two germline ends. CDR1 KGHSH and CDR2 LQKENI come from the germline V gene. This CDR3 contains 15 residues. CDR3 in DNA: TGTGCCAGCTCACCACGGACAGCGAGAGGCTACGAGCAGTACTTC. As protein: CASSPRTARGYEQYF.

The chain links TRBV6-5 to TRBJ1-1; TRBD1 might be the D (5 bases). V lost 7 bases and J lost 6, with 15 bases in between. The CDR3 is 13 amino acids. CDR1 and CDR2 (germline): MNHEY, SVGAGI. CDR3 nucleotide sequence: TGTGCCAGCATAAGTCAGGGACTGGCTGAAGCTTTCTTT. It is translated as CASISQGLAEAFF.

The chain's CDR3 is CASSPRGLAGGNEQFF. The CDR3 DNA sequence: TGTGCCAGCAGCCCGCGGGGACTAGCGGGAGGCAATGAGCAGTTCTTC. The chain couples TRBV7-2 to TRBJ2-1, with TRBD2 matching over 15 bases. The CDR3 is made up of 16 amino acids. Trimming removed 5 bases from V and 6 bases from J; junction bases left unmatched: 5. The germline V gene has CDR1 SGHTA and CDR2 FQGNSA.